The next 7 T cell receptor beta chains were all read from a single sample in a study of T cell repertoires in cytomegalovirus infection. MiXCR, applied by TCRdb to the reads, yields one record per CDR3 protein. Among about 400,000 distinct CDR3 sequences, roughly 20% were seen once, and the ten largest hold 8.7%. The sequenced sample consisted of PBMCs. The source of these receptors is a human donor in good health (CMV status not recorded). Some clones in this sample may be carry-over from other donors' samples.

This clonotype has ten or more counts. The gene calls are TRBV7-2 and TRBJ2-3, with TRBD2 matching 8 bases. CDR1 and CDR2 from the germline V gene are SGHTA and FQGNSA. The CDR3 totals 15 residues. After removal of 3 bases from V and 0 bases from J, the junction contained 2 bases not matched to a gene. Here the CDR3 DNA reads TGTGCCAGCAGCTTTGTAGCGGGGAGCACAGATACGCAGTATTTT. Translated: CASSFVAGSTDTQYF.

This clonotype appeared a few times. V usage is TRBV12-3 or TRBV12-4 and J usage is TRBJ1-5, with D possibly TRBD1 on 6 matching bases. The CDR3 is 13 amino acids. The V and J ends lost 8 bases and 4 bases respectively, with 12 bases between them. The CDR3 nucleotides are TGTGCCAGCGGAGGACAGATTAATCAGCCCCAGCATTTT. It translates to CASGGQINQPQHF.

This clonotype turned up a few times. The chain combines TRBV10-3 with TRBJ2-3; D gene ambiguous. Per the germline V gene, CDR1 is ENHRY and CDR2 is SYGVKD. The CDR3 has 15 residues. Trimming removed 0 bases from V and 2 bases from J, with 9 bases in between. CDR3 region: CAISESSIFTDTQYF. Written as DNA, the CDR3 is TGTGCCATCAGTGAGTCGTCGATTTTCACAGATACGCAGTATTTT.

This chain joins TRBV29-1 and TRBJ2-3; TRBD2 agrees at 8 bases. Germline lookup yields CDR1 SQVTM and CDR2 ANQGSEA. V lost 8 bases to trimming and J lost 7 bases; unmatched junction nucleotides: 11. This CDR3 spans 13 amino acids. The CDR3 DNA follows: TGCAGCACCCTCCGGGGGGGGGTGAATACGCAGTATTTT. This codes for CSTLRGGVNTQYF.

The rearrangement uses TRBV7-8 and TRBJ1-4; D may be TRBD1 (6 bases). Deletions cut 4 bases from V and 1 base from J, with 10 bases between. The CDR3 covers 15 residues. Looked up from germline, CDR1 is SGHVS and CDR2 is FQNEAQ. The CDR3: CASSSGALTNEKLFF. DNA for the CDR3: TGTGCCAGCAGCTCAGGGGCCCTAACTAATGAAAAACTGTTTTTT. Complete variable domain (other parts from reference TRBV7-8 and TRBJ1-4): GAGVSQSPRYKVAKRGQDVALRCDPISGHVSLFWYQQALGQGPEFLTYFQNEAQLDKSGLPSDRFFAERPEGSVSTLKIQRTQQEDSAVYLCASSSGALTNEKLFFGSGTQLSVL.

This clonotype appeared a few times. The gene calls are TRBV12-3 or TRBV12-4 and TRBJ2-7, with D uncertain. V was trimmed by 3 bases and J by 2 bases, leaving 11 bases between them. This CDR3 is built from 14 residues. This CDR3 is CASSFQPQPYEQYF. CDR3 DNA: TGTGCCAGCAGTTTTCAGCCCCAGCCCTACGAGCAGTACTTC.

This clonotype was counted a few times. This sequence joins TRBV12-3 or TRBV12-4 and TRBJ2-5; D is ambiguous. This CDR3 is 11 amino acids long. V shed 8 bases and J shed 4 bases, with 8 bases lying between them. CDR3 loop: CASAVRETQYF. Written as DNA, the CDR3 is TGTGCCAGCGCAGTCAGAGAGACCCAGTACTTC.